The 27 T cell receptor beta chains below come from one sample, sequenced in a study of long-term antiretroviral therapy in people with HIV. Sequencing relied on immunoSEQ assay v3.0, run at survey level. TCRdb's copy holds only in-frame clones and misses some; the assay was immunoSEQ multiplex PCR. The sample holds around 20,000 clones, approximately 88% seen once. This sample comprised unsorted PBMCs, obtained 0.9 years after starting antiretroviral therapy. The source is a man younger than 35 with HIV.

The genes are TRBV12-5 and TRBJ2-1; D may be TRBD1 (5 bases). This CDR3 contains 13 residues. The germline gives CDR1 LGHNT, CDR2 FRNRAP. With 6 bases removed from V and 4 bases from J, the gap between germline ends came to 10 bases. Here the CDR3 reads CASGQGFYNEQFF. CDR3 DNA sequence: TGTGCTAGTGGGCAGGGATTTTACAATGAGCAGTTCTTC.

This clone turned up a few times. J is TRBJ1-6 and V is TRBV6-1; no clear D gene. The CDR3 covers 13 residues. Trimming removed 2 bases from V and 12 bases from J, with 11 bases in between. CDR1 MNHNS and CDR2 SASEGT come from the germline V gene. The CDR3: CASSETEFLPLHF. The CDR3 nucleotides are TGTGCCAGCAGTGAAACAGAATTCTTACCCCTCCACTTT.

This clone was picked up one time. The chain uses TRBV7-9 and TRBJ2-7, with no clear D. CDR1 SEHNR and CDR2 FQNEAQ come from the germline V gene (reference sequence). Trimming cost V 3 bases and J 4 bases, with 13 bases left between them. This CDR3 is 14 amino acids long. The CDR3 DNA sequence: TGTGCCAGCAGCTTTGGGCAGGAAGGGTACGAGCAGTACTTC. It codes for CASSFGQEGYEQYF.

The J gene is TRBJ1-5, the V gene TRBV2; 10 positions match TRBD1. The CDR3 length is 15 residues. Germline CDR1 SNHLY, CDR2 FYNNEI. The junction had 5 bases not matched to a gene; V was cut back by 6 bases and J by 3 bases. The CDR3 spells CASSVGQGFNQPQHF. DNA for the CDR3: TGTGCCAGCAGCGTGGGACAGGGGTTCAATCAGCCCCAGCATTTT.

The chain recombines TRBV28 with TRBJ2-2; weak D call: TRBD1 (6 bases). CDR1 and CDR2 from the germline V gene are MDHEN and SYDVKM. This CDR3 spans 18 amino acids. Trimming left V 7 bases short and J 11 bases short, with 32 bases between. CDR3 sequence reads: CASTSEGRTGIKNGELFF. CDR3 nucleotides: TGTGCCAGCACTTCCGAGGGCCGTACAGGGATAAAAAATGGAGAGCTGTTTTTT.

V and J are TRBV2 and TRBJ1-6; a possible D gene is TRBD1 (6 bases). V was trimmed by 4 bases and J by 3 bases, leaving 7 bases between them. Germline CDR1 reads SNHLY; CDR2 reads FYNNEI. The CDR3 loop spans 14 amino acids. Written as DNA, the CDR3 is TGTGCCAGCAGTGCGGACAGCTATAATTCACCCCTCCACTTT. This codes for CASSADSYNSPLHF.

The chain has TRBV4-1 and TRBJ2-1; D is unclear. Per the germline V gene, CDR1 is MGHRA and CDR2 is YSYEKL. The ends were cut back, 3 bases at V and 4 bases at J, with 10 bases in the middle. This CDR3 is 14 amino acids long. CDR3 DNA sequence: TGCGCCAGCAGCCACCCATACGGGTACAATGAGCAGTTCTTC. Its translation is CASSHPYGYNEQFF.

This clone was found a few times. This chain uses TRBV28 with TRBJ1-4, with 8 bases fitting TRBD1. The CDR3 totals 15 residues. Germline assignment: CDR1 MDHEN and CDR2 SYDVKM. With 3 bases clipped from V and 10 bases from J, the junction kept 10 bases outside the gene matches. The CDR3 reads CASSLLDRVGGKLFF. The CDR3 coding sequence is TGTGCCAGCAGTTTGTTGGACAGGGTGGGGGGAAAACTGTTTTTT. Based on the CDR3 plus reference TRBV28 and TRBJ1-4, the full variable domain is DVKVTQSSRYLVKRTGEKVFLECVQDMDHENMFWYRQDPGLGLRLIYFSYDVKMKEKGDIPEGYSVSREKKERFSLILESASTNQTSMYLCASSLLDRVGGKLFFGSGTQLSVL.

The V call is TRBV5-1, the J call TRBJ1-1, with D unclear. The CDR3 runs to 13 residues. Germline loops: CDR1 SGHRS, CDR2 YFSETQ. Deletions cut 1 base from V and 3 bases from J, with 7 bases between. As DNA, the CDR3 is TGCGCCAGCAGCTTGAACGGTGACACTGAAGCTTTCTTT. It specifies CASSLNGDTEAFF. Looking up the rest from reference TRBV5-1 and TRBJ1-1 gives the full variable domain: KAGVTQTPRYLIKTRGQQVTLSCSPISGHRSVSWYQQTPGQGLQFLFEYFSETQRNKGNFPGRFSGRQFSNSRSEMNVSTLELGDSALYLCASSLNGDTEAFFGQGTRLTVV.

The rearrangement joins TRBV4-1 to TRBJ1-5; 9 nucleotides match TRBD1. V was clipped by 4 bases and J by 7 bases; unmatched bases: 14. CDR1 and CDR2 (germline): MGHRA, YSYEKL. CDR3 length: 17 amino acids. The CDR3 coding sequence is TGCGCCAGCAGCCCTAATTCCGGGACAGGGCTCGGGCAGCCCCAGCATTTT. It codes for CASSPNSGTGLGQPQHF.

The chain links TRBV7-2 to TRBJ2-3; D not certain. Trimming took 11 bases from V and 3 from J, leaving 12 bases between them. Germline V gene lookup returns CDR1 SGHTA and CDR2 FQGNSA. The CDR3 covers 12 residues. CDR3 in DNA: TGTGCCGTAGAGAGGTGGACAGATACGCAGTATTTT. Translation: CAVERWTDTQYF.

This chain links TRBV7-6 with TRBJ2-2, with TRBD2 matching over 8 bases. The CDR3 runs 16 residues. V was clipped by 5 bases and J by 0 bases; unmatched bases: 5. From germline, CDR1 is SGHVS and CDR2 FNYEAQ. The CDR3 is CASSPRGGSNTGELFF. The CDR3 coding sequence is TGTGCCAGCAGCCCCCGGGGGGGGTCGAACACCGGGGAGCTGTTTTTT.

The J gene is TRBJ2-5, the V gene TRBV7-8, with D perhaps matching TRBD2 (5 bases). The CDR3 extends over 17 amino acids. V dropped 4 bases and J dropped 5 bases, with 23 bases sitting between them. Germline assignment: CDR1 SGHVS and CDR2 FQNEAQ. CDR3 protein: CASSSHEAPPSLETQYF. CDR3 bases: TGTGCCAGCAGCTCTCACGAAGCCCCCCCTAGCCTTGAGACCCAGTACTTC.

The chain has TRBV7-9 and TRBJ2-1; 11 nucleotides line up with TRBD2. V shed 5 bases and J 8 bases; nucleotides not matched to a gene: 11. The CDR3 spans 16 residues. Germline V gene lookup returns CDR1 SEHNR and CDR2 FQNEAQ (reference sequence). The CDR3 DNA sequence: TGTGCCAGCAGCCCACAAACTAGCGGGGGCCAGGATGAGCAGTTCTTC. Amino acids: CASSPQTSGGQDEQFF. Full variable domain (missing parts from reference TRBV7-9 and TRBJ2-1): DTGVSQNPRHKITKRGQNVTFRCDPISEHNRLYWYRQTLGQGPEFLTYFQNEAQLEKSRLLSDRFSAERPKGSFSTLEIQRTEQGDSAMYLCASSPQTSGGQDEQFFGPGTRLTVL.

The V gene is TRBV6-1, the J gene TRBJ2-2, with 14 positions matching TRBD2. Germline V gene lookup returns CDR1 MNHNS and CDR2 SASEGT. J was trimmed by 6 bases and V by 4 bases; bases with no gene match: 1. This CDR3 region has 15 residues. The CDR3 here is CASSGLAGGPGELFF. CDR3 DNA: TGTGCCAGCAGTGGACTAGCGGGGGGGCCCGGGGAGCTGTTTTTT.

This clone was seen only once. The CDR3 reads CASSAWTGKETQYF. The CDR3, as DNA: TGTGCCAGCAGCGCTTGGACAGGGAAAGAGACCCAGTACTTC. The chain has TRBV7-8 and TRBJ2-5; 8 bases line up with TRBD1. The CDR3 has 14 residues. CDR1 is SGHVS, CDR2 FQNEAQ, per germline. V shed 5 bases and J 3 bases; nucleotides not matched to a gene: 5.

The genes are TRBV28 and TRBJ1-1; no reliable D call. The germline V gene encodes CDR1 MDHEN and CDR2 SYDVKM. This CDR3 contains 15 residues. Trimming shortened V by 4 bases and J by 11 bases, and 23 bases separated the two germline ends. This CDR3 is CASSSDGSSSRRAFF. In DNA, the CDR3 is TGTGCCAGCAGTTCCGACGGGTCATCAAGTCGTAGGGCTTTCTTT.

The chain joins TRBV6-5 to TRBJ2-5; 8 bases align to TRBD1. The V and J ends lost 4 bases and 0 bases, in that order; junction bases with no gene match: 1. Germline V CDR1 and CDR2: MNHEY, SVGAGI. This CDR3 has 14 amino acids. The CDR3: CASSLTGDQETQYF. The CDR3 DNA follows: TGTGCCAGCAGTTTGACAGGGGACCAAGAGACCCAGTACTTC.

This clone has only one observation. The CDR3, as DNA: TGTGCCAGCAGCTTAGATCCCCCGGGACTAGCGGCCTCCTACAATGAGCAGTTCTTC. It codes for CASSLDPPGLAASYNEQFF. The genes are TRBV11-2 and TRBJ2-1, with 11 bases identical to TRBD2. The CDR3 loop spans 19 amino acids. After removal of 0 bases from V and 0 bases from J, the junction contained 7 bases not matched to a gene. CDR1 and CDR2 (germline): SGHAT, FQNNGV.

CDR3 DNA sequence: TGCGCCAGCAGCTTACGACAGGGGCTCGAAGCTTTCTTT. This codes for CASSLRQGLEAFF. The chain links TRBV4-1 to TRBJ1-1; TRBD1 matches at 8 bases. The CDR3 is made up of 13 amino acids. In germline, CDR1 is MGHRA, CDR2 YSYEKL. J lost 8 bases, V lost 5 bases, and 7 bases had no gene match.

This chain links TRBV10-2 with TRBJ1-2; maybe TRBD1 (5 bases). Looked up from germline, CDR1 is WSHSY and CDR2 is SAAADI. The CDR3 length is 14 residues. V was trimmed by 8 bases and J by 9 bases, leaving 22 bases between them. DNA of the CDR3: TGCGCCAGCGAACCTGGGACCGAAGGTGGCCGCTACACCTTC. Protein sequence: CASEPGTEGGRYTF.

The genes are TRBV20-1 and TRBJ2-7, with D possibly matching TRBD1 (5 bases). The CDR3 is made up of 11 amino acids. The ends were cut back, 6 bases at V and 3 bases at J, with 9 bases in the middle. Germline-derived CDR1 and CDR2 are DFQATT and SNEGSKA (reference sequence). This CDR3 is CSALDNYEQYV. Here the CDR3 DNA reads TGCAGTGCCTTGGACAACTACGAGCAGTACGTC.

The V gene is TRBV9, the J gene TRBJ2-7; 8 bases are a match to TRBD1. Unmatched junction bases numbered 7, after V lost 5 bases and J lost 3 bases. Germline values: CDR1 SGDLS, CDR2 YYNGEE. This CDR3 comprises 14 residues. CDR3 DNA: TGTGCCAGCAGTTTCGGACAGGGAAACTACGAGCAGTACTTC. Protein product: CASSFGQGNYEQYF.

The V call is TRBV5-1, the J call TRBJ1-4; D is unclear. Trimming pared 4 bases from V and 5 bases from J, leaving 9 bases between. CDR3 length equals 13 residues. CDR1 is SGHRS, CDR2 YFSETQ, per germline. CDR3 coding DNA: TGCGCCAGCAGCGGGGAGTTGAATGAAAAACTGTTTTTT. As protein: CASSGELNEKLFF. The full variable domain, in which reference TRBV5-1 and TRBJ1-4 provide the parts outside the CDR3, is KAGVTQTPRYLIKTRGQQVTLSCSPISGHRSVSWYQQTPGQGLQFLFEYFSETQRNKGNFPGRFSGRQFSNSRSEMNVSTLELGDSALYLCASSGELNEKLFFGSGTQLSVL.

This chain links TRBV5-6 with TRBJ2-7; D is ambiguous. Germline V CDR1 and CDR2: SGHDT, YYEEEE. Trimming removed 2 bases from V and 2 bases from J, with 8 bases in between. The CDR3 is made up of 13 amino acids. The CDR3 sequence: CASSFSGAYEQYV. The CDR3, as DNA: TGTGCCAGCAGCTTTTCTGGAGCCTACGAGCAGTACGTC.

This clone was seen a handful of times. J is TRBJ2-7 and V is TRBV6-1; 9 positions agree with TRBD1. Per the germline V gene, CDR1 is MNHNS and CDR2 is SASEGT. Unmatched junction bases numbered 3, after V lost 5 bases and J lost 4 bases. The CDR3 contains 13 residues. The CDR3 loop is CASSRDRVYEQYF. DNA for the CDR3: TGTGCCAGCAGTAGGGACAGGGTATACGAGCAGTACTTC.

V usage is TRBV28 and J usage is TRBJ2-1; D gene unclear. V was clipped by 6 bases and J by 0 bases, with 6 bases between them. The CDR3 runs to 13 residues. Germline V lookup: CDR1 MDHEN, CDR2 SYDVKM. The CDR3 protein is CASRVSSYNEQFF. Here the CDR3 DNA reads TGTGCCAGCAGGGTCAGCTCCTACAATGAGCAGTTCTTC.